The 15 T cell receptor beta chains below were found in one sample sequenced in a study of CD8 T cells in Susac syndrome. cDNA came from approximately 0.5 to 1 ug RNA primed by random hexamers. From the immunoSEQ multiplex PCR reads, TCRdb called clonotypes with MiXCR, one entry per CDR3 protein. The data hold around 20,000 distinct CDR3 sequences, with 90% to 95% observed a single time. Sequenced: CD8+ T cells from PBMCs. The receptors shown here come from a human donor in good health.

The gene calls are TRBV12-5 and TRBJ2-1, with D uncertain. The CDR3 covers 13 residues. Between the trimmed V and J ends, which lost 3 bases and 9 bases, there was a span of 12 bases. CDR1 and CDR2 (germline): LGHNT, FRNRAP. The CDR3 sequence is CASGLLPDTEQFF. In nucleotides, the CDR3 is TGTGCTAGTGGTTTACTCCCCGACACTGAGCAGTTCTTC.

The J gene is TRBJ2-3, the V gene TRBV4-3; 15 nucleotides match TRBD2. Looked up from germline, CDR1 is LGHNA and CDR2 is YSLEER. The CDR3 consists of 19 residues. V gave up 0 bases and J gave up 3 bases; unmatched junction bases: 7. The CDR3 DNA sequence: TGCGCCAGCAGCCAAGATTGGGGACTAGCGGGAGGAGCGACAGATACGCAGTATTTT. Its translation: CASSQDWGLAGGATDTQYF.

The chain is built from TRBV7-8 and TRBJ2-1; a possible D gene is TRBD2 (6 bases). V was trimmed by 4 bases and J by 5 bases, leaving 15 bases between them. This CDR3 spans 15 amino acids. Per the germline V gene, CDR1 is SGHVS and CDR2 is FQNEAQ. CDR3 DNA: TGTGCCAGCAGCTGGGACCTCGGGAGTGACAATGAGCAGTTCTTC. Its protein product is CASSWDLGSDNEQFF.

The chain uses TRBV29-1 and TRBJ2-1; 13 nucleotides match TRBD2. Germline values: CDR1 SQVTM, CDR2 ANQGSEA. J was trimmed by 8 bases and V by 7 bases; bases with no gene match: 5. The CDR3 spans 13 residues. CDR3 sequence (DNA): TGCAGCGGCGGACTAGCGGGAGCTGATGAGCAGTTCTTC. Translation gives CSGGLAGADEQFF.

V gene TRBV28 combines with J gene TRBJ2-5; D is unclear. V lost 2 bases and J lost 1, with 8 bases in between. CDR1 is MDHEN, CDR2 SYDVKM, per germline. There are 14 residues in the CDR3. CDR3 in DNA: TGTGCCAGCAGTTTAATGCCTATCCAAGAGACCCAGTACTTC. It yields the protein CASSLMPIQETQYF.

This chain connects TRBV15 to TRBJ2-3; 7 bases are a match to TRBD1. Germline CDR1 LNHNV, CDR2 YYDKDF (reference sequence). The CDR3 spans 17 residues. V lost 4 bases to trimming and J lost 1 base; unmatched junction nucleotides: 11. The CDR3 bases are TGTGCCACCAGCACCGGACAGGCGCGAAAACGCACAGATACGCAGTATTTT. It encodes CATSTGQARKRTDTQYF.

J is TRBJ1-2 and V is TRBV29-1; 8 nucleotides align to TRBD1. Trimming at V came to 0 bases and at J to 4 bases, leaving 1 base not matched to a gene. Per the germline V gene, CDR1 is SQVTM and CDR2 is ANQGSEA. The CDR3 totals 13 residues. CDR3 loop: CSVEEDRGYGYTF. CDR3 DNA sequence: TGCAGCGTTGAAGAAGACAGGGGCTATGGCTACACCTTC.

The J gene is TRBJ2-7, the V gene TRBV28; TRBD1 matches at 9 bases. This CDR3 spans 15 amino acids. From germline, CDR1 is MDHEN and CDR2 SYDVKM. V dropped 6 bases and J dropped 2; count of bases not matched to a gene: 8. The CDR3 nucleotides are TGTGCCAGCAGGGGGGACAGGGAACTTACCTACGAGCAGTACTTC. This translates into CASRGDRELTYEQYF.

The J gene is TRBJ2-1, the V gene TRBV7-3; TRBD1 might be the D (6 bases). V was trimmed by 5 bases and J by 1 base, leaving 12 bases between them. This CDR3 comprises 15 residues. Germline-derived CDR1 and CDR2 are SGHTA and FQGTGA. CDR3: CASSRDTGSYNEQFF. CDR3 DNA sequence: TGTGCCAGCAGCCGGGACACCGGGTCCTACAATGAGCAGTTCTTC.

The rearrangement joins TRBV7-8 to TRBJ2-6; D gene uncertain. There are 18 residues in the CDR3. Per germline, CDR1 SGHVS and CDR2 FQNEAQ. V was trimmed by 1 base and J by 0 bases, leaving 13 bases between them. The CDR3 DNA is TGTGCCAGCAGCTTAGAAGTAACTCCGAGCTCTGGGGCCAACGTCCTGACTTTC. Protein: CASSLEVTPSSGANVLTF.

This chain links TRBV10-3 with TRBJ1-3; no firm D call. CDR3 size: 16 residues. V lost 2 bases and J 4 bases, leaving 15 bases between the germline ends. Germline V gives CDR1 ENHRY, CDR2 SYGVKD. Written as DNA, the CDR3 is TGTGCCATCAGTGAGACAGCCCATCAACAGGGAAACACCATATATTTT. As protein: CAISETAHQQGNTIYF.

J is TRBJ1-1 and V is TRBV27; TRBD1 might be the D (5 bases). This CDR3 contains 13 residues. Trimming removed 3 bases at V and 5 bases at J, with 10 bases between. Germline CDR1 MNHEY, CDR2 SMNVEV (reference sequence). CDR3 DNA sequence: TGTGCCAGCAGTTTCAGGGTGGAAACTGAAGCTTTCTTT. This codes for CASSFRVETEAFF.

V gene TRBV12-3 or TRBV12-4 combines with J gene TRBJ2-3; 10 nucleotides agree with TRBD2. V was pared by 10 bases and J by 2 bases, with 15 bases of the junction left unmatched. CDR3 length: 17 amino acids. The CDR3 sequence is CATRRSGRAWTTDTQYF. CDR3 coding DNA: TGTGCCACTAGGAGGAGCGGGAGGGCCTGGACCACAGATACGCAGTATTTT.

This clonotype was picked up one time. The chain recombines TRBV20-1 with TRBJ1-2, with D hard to call. CDR1 and CDR2 from the germline V gene are DFQATT and SNEGSKA (reference sequence). The germline V and J ends were trimmed by 3 bases and 3 bases, with 11 bases remaining between them. CDR3 size: 13 residues. This CDR3 reads CSARREEDYGYTF. The CDR3 DNA reads as TGCAGTGCTAGGAGGGAAGAGGACTATGGCTACACCTTC.

This clonotype showed up just once. The chain carries TRBV10-2 and TRBJ2-3, with D possibly matching TRBD2 (5 bases). Between the trimmed V and J ends, which lost 7 bases and 1 base, there was a span of 15 bases. The CDR3 has 15 amino acids. Germline lookup yields CDR1 WSHSY and CDR2 SAAADI. The CDR3 here is CASTLGSGGTDTQYF. In DNA form, the CDR3 reads TGCGCCAGCACCCTGGGAAGCGGAGGCACAGATACGCAGTATTTT.